The next 23 T cell receptor beta chains were all read from a single sample in a study of shared clonotypes between healthy human individuals. The protocol was immunoSEQ multiplex PCR, while the TCRdb copy is restricted to in-frame clones and leaves out a portion. The data show roughly 490,000 clones, about 82% seen once. The sequenced material came from PBMCs. Receptors were obtained from a middle-aged woman in good health. Some clones in this sample may be carry-over from other donors' samples.

Only a few counts were recorded for this clone. The V and J genes are TRBV28 and TRBJ1-5; 9 nucleotides align to TRBD1. CDR3 length: 17 amino acids. Germline values: CDR1 MDHEN, CDR2 SYDVKM. The J segment lost 6 bases and the V segment lost 3 bases, leaving 12 bases of the junction unmatched. CDR3 nucleotide sequence: TGTGCCAGCAGTTTCTCTGGGACAGGGAGGTTAGGTCAGCCCCAGCATTTT. This sequence encodes CASSFSGTGRLGQPQHF.

The chain uses TRBV30 and TRBJ2-5; D remains ambiguous. The length of the CDR3 is 15 residues. Trimming took off 1 base at V and 9 bases at J, with 21 bases between the two ends. Looked up from germline, CDR1 is GTSNPN and CDR2 is SVGIG (reference sequence). CDR3 sequence reads: CAWSDPPWARVAQYF. As DNA, the CDR3 is TGTGCCTGGAGTGATCCACCATGGGCCCGCGTGGCCCAGTACTTC.

V usage is TRBV29-1 and J usage is TRBJ1-5; possible D gene TRBD1, 5 bases. V was cut by 3 bases and J by 6 bases, with 9 bases left in between. The germline CDR1 and CDR2 sequences are SQVTM and ANQGSEA. The CDR3 totals 12 residues. In DNA, the CDR3 is TGCAGCGTTGATAGGGGTCCTCAGCCCCAGCATTTT. Its protein product is CSVDRGPQPQHF.

This clone has a count of ten or more. The chain carries TRBV9 and TRBJ2-1; 8 bases match TRBD2. The CDR3 runs to 15 residues. From germline, CDR1 is SGDLS and CDR2 YYNGEE. V gave up 1 base and J gave up 8 bases; unmatched junction bases: 8. CDR3 DNA sequence: TGTGCCAGCAGCGTAAGTGGGACTAGATTCGATGAGCAGTTCTTC. This encodes CASSVSGTRFDEQFF.

The chain uses TRBV7-2 and TRBJ2-1; no clear D gene. The germline V gene encodes CDR1 SGHTA and CDR2 FQGNSA. The CDR3 totals 16 residues. V gave up 0 bases and J gave up 8 bases, with 17 bases separating them. The CDR3 region has the DNA TGTGCCAGCAGCTTAGCGGGCTCCCAGAGAGGCTATGAGCAGTTCTTC. Its protein product is CASSLAGSQRGYEQFF.

This clone was recorded many times. Other DNA variants within this sample encode the same CDR3. The chain joins TRBV30 to TRBJ2-5, with a weak D call TRBD2 (6 bases). The DNA end is a closer match to TRBJ2-7, so the J assignment may be wrong. The length of the CDR3 is 12 residues. Germline V gives CDR1 GTSNPN, CDR2 SVGIG (reference sequence). DNA of the CDR3: TGTGCCTGGAGTAGGAGGGGATACGAGCAGTACTTC. Translating it yields CAWSRRGYEQYF.

On this clone itself: Other DNA sequences from this sample encode an identical CDR3 as well. This chain links TRBV10-3 with TRBJ1-6; 10 bases match TRBD1. Germline CDR1 and CDR2: ENHRY and SYGVKD. The CDR3 spans 18 residues. The V gene end was trimmed by 0 bases and the J gene end by 10 bases; junction bases not matched to a gene: 12. CDR3 loop: CAISESGQGGLLNSPLHF. The CDR3 DNA follows: TGTGCCATCAGTGAGTCCGGACAGGGGGGCTTGCTTAACTCACCCCTCCACTTT.

This chain connects TRBV5-1 to TRBJ1-2, with TRBD1 matching over 9 bases. CDR1 SGHRS and CDR2 YFSETQ come from the germline V gene. Trimming at V came to 3 bases and at J to 5 bases, leaving 5 bases not matched to a gene. The CDR3 length is 14 residues. The CDR3 sequence: CASSWQQGAYGYTF. The CDR3 DNA reads as TGCGCCAGCAGCTGGCAACAGGGGGCTTATGGCTACACCTTC.

The chain joins TRBV18 to TRBJ2-7; D gene unclear. The CDR3 is made up of 13 amino acids. V shed 3 bases and J shed 3 bases, with 9 bases lying between them. The germline gives CDR1 KGHSH, CDR2 LQKENI. The CDR3 here is CASSPTTIYEQYF. The DNA for the CDR3 is TGTGCCAGCTCACCTACAACTATCTACGAGCAGTACTTC. The full variable domain, in which reference TRBV18 and TRBJ2-7 provide the parts outside the CDR3, is NAGVMQNPRHLVRRRGQEARLRCSPMKGHSHVYWYRQLPEEGLKFMVYLQKENIIDESGMPKERFSAEFPKEGPSILRIQQVVRGDSAAYFCASSPTTIYEQYFGPGTRLTVT.

This chain uses TRBV5-4 with TRBJ2-1; 12 bases are a match to TRBD2. The V gene's germline CDR1 is SGHNT and CDR2 YYREEE (reference sequence). This CDR3 is 17 amino acids long. Trimming at V came to 5 bases and at J to 6 bases, leaving 12 bases not matched to a gene. CDR3 sequence: CASSLEIGLAGTNEQFF. In DNA form, the CDR3 reads TGTGCCAGCAGTCTGGAGATTGGACTAGCGGGGACCAATGAGCAGTTCTTC.

The sample holds one count of this clone. This chain links TRBV28 with TRBJ1-4; tentative D call: TRBD1 (5 bases). The CDR3 sequence is 16 residues long. The germline V gene has CDR1 MDHEN and CDR2 SYDVKM. The V gene lost 1 base and the J gene lost 6 bases, with 15 bases spanning the gap. CDR3 DNA: TGTGCCAGCAGTTTATCTGCGGGGGGGGAATATGAAAAACTGTTTTTT. It specifies CASSLSAGGEYEKLFF.

There are a few counts of this clone. The chain joins TRBV4-3 to TRBJ2-7; 8 positions agree with TRBD1. The CDR3 totals 16 residues. Trimming at V came to 0 bases and at J to 3 bases, leaving 7 bases not matched to a gene. Germline CDR1 is LGHNA and CDR2 is YSLEER. Here the CDR3 DNA reads TGCGCCAGCAGCCAAGATGGGGGACAGGCGAACTACGAGCAGTACTTC. The encoded protein is CASSQDGGQANYEQYF.

The chain recombines TRBV29-1 with TRBJ2-3; 9 bases are shared with TRBD2. This CDR3 spans 14 amino acids. J was trimmed by 3 bases and V by 3 bases; bases with no gene match: 4. Germline V CDR1 and CDR2: SQVTM, ANQGSEA. CDR3 region: CSVESSGSTDTQYF. CDR3 bases: TGCAGCGTTGAGAGTAGCGGGAGTACAGATACGCAGTATTTT.

In this sample, this clone turned up once. At the DNA level, this CDR3 is encoded by other sequences in the same sample as well. V usage is TRBV7-9 and J usage is TRBJ2-7; the D gene is possibly TRBD2 (5 bases). Germline CDR1 is SEHNR and CDR2 is FQNEAQ (reference sequence). The V end was cut by 1 base, the J end by 0 bases, with 7 bases between. The CDR3 loop spans 14 amino acids. The CDR3 DNA follows: TGTGCCAGCAGCTTAGGGGGAGTCTCCTACGAGCAGTACTTC. Translating gives CASSLGGVSYEQYF.

This clone was observed a handful of times. The V call is TRBV18, the J call TRBJ2-5, with D perhaps matching TRBD2 (6 bases). The CDR3 consists of 14 residues. Trimming shortened V by 3 bases and J by 11 bases, and 19 bases separated the two germline ends. Germline lookup yields CDR1 KGHSH and CDR2 LQKENI. CDR3 sequence reads: CASSPPRDDREQYF. The DNA for the CDR3 is TGTGCCAGCTCACCTCCTCGGGACGATCGGGAGCAGTACTTC.

The chain links TRBV7-2 to TRBJ1-2, with D unresolved. Trimming pared 1 base from V and 4 bases from J, leaving 13 bases between. This CDR3 is built from 15 residues. Germline V gene data show CDR1 as SGHTA and CDR2 as FQGNSA. Here the CDR3 DNA reads TGTGCCAGCAGCTTAGGCGTGGCTCCCAGCTATGGCTACACCTTC. Translating gives CASSLGVAPSYGYTF.

This chain connects TRBV5-1 to TRBJ1-4; 9 positions agree with TRBD1. V gave up 4 bases and J gave up 8 bases; unmatched junction bases: 9. The germline CDR1 and CDR2 sequences are SGHRS and YFSETQ. The CDR3 spans 15 residues. The CDR3 nucleotides read TGCGCCAGCAGCCGCGGACAGGGGCAGGGGGAAAAACTGTTTTTT. Translating gives CASSRGQGQGEKLFF. Variable domain in full (rest from reference TRBV5-1 and TRBJ1-4): KAGVTQTPRYLIKTRGQQVTLSCSPISGHRSVSWYQQTPGQGLQFLFEYFSETQRNKGNFPGRFSGRQFSNSRSEMNVSTLELGDSALYLCASSRGQGQGEKLFFGSGTQLSVL.

CDR3 loop: CASSGRANTGELFF. DNA of the CDR3: TGTGCCAGCAGCGGGAGGGCGAACACCGGGGAGCTGTTTTTT. The chain carries TRBV5-6 and TRBJ2-2, with 7 bases lining up with TRBD2. Germline V lookup: CDR1 SGHDT, CDR2 YYEEEE. This CDR3 contains 14 residues. V was clipped by 4 bases and J by 0 bases; unmatched bases: 0.

The gene calls are TRBV29-1 and TRBJ2-7; the match to TRBD1 covers 7 bases. The trim removed 1 base at V and 1 base at J, leaving 7 bases unmatched. The germline CDR1 and CDR2 sequences are SQVTM and ANQGSEA. This CDR3 is built from 15 residues. In nucleotides, the CDR3 is TGCAGCGTTGAAGGGGCCCGGGACAGTTCCTACGAGCAGTACTTC. It specifies CSVEGARDSSYEQYF.

The V gene is TRBV7-2, the J gene TRBJ2-3; 11 nucleotides agree with TRBD2. Germline V gene data show CDR1 as SGHTA and CDR2 as FQGNSA. V shed 1 base, J shed 5 bases, and the junction held 5 bases outside the gene matches. The CDR3 spans 16 residues. CDR3 sequence (DNA): TGTGCCAGCAGCTTAGTACTAGCGGGAGCGGGAGATACGCAGTATTTT. It translates to CASSLVLAGAGDTQYF. The full variable domain, rest sourced from reference TRBV7-2 and TRBJ2-3, is GAGVSQSPSNKVTEKGKDVELRCDPISGHTALYWYRQSLGQGLEFLIYFQGNSAPDKSGLPSDRFSAERTGGSVSTLTIQRTQQEDSAVYLCASSLVLAGAGDTQYFGPGTRLTVL.

The rearrangement uses TRBV14 and TRBJ1-2, with D tentatively TRBD1 (6 bases). CDR1 and CDR2 from the germline V gene are SGHDN and FVKESK. The V and J ends lost 6 bases and 9 bases respectively, with 17 bases between them. The CDR3 is made up of 13 amino acids. This chain's CDR3 is CASSSGDYDRYTF. CDR3 DNA sequence: TGTGCCAGCAGTTCAGGGGACTACGATCGCTACACCTTC.

The sample holds a few counts of this clone. The chain employs TRBV6-1 and TRBJ2-7; 10 bases match TRBD1. The CDR3 sequence is 15 residues long. J was trimmed by 7 bases and V by 0 bases; bases with no gene match: 6. The V gene's germline CDR1 is MNHNS and CDR2 SASEGT. CDR3 amino acids: CASSEAGGQGREQYF. As DNA, the CDR3 is TGTGCCAGCAGTGAAGCGGGGGGACAGGGGAGAGAGCAGTACTTC.

This clone was seen just once. V usage is TRBV5-1 and J usage is TRBJ2-7, with D unclear. Germline-derived CDR1 and CDR2 are SGHRS and YFSETQ. This CDR3 comprises 13 residues. V lost 0 bases and J lost 5, with 9 bases in between. The CDR3 spells CASSLEGNHEQYF. The CDR3 bases are TGCGCCAGCAGCTTGGAAGGTAACCACGAGCAGTACTTC.